The 15 T cell receptor beta chains listed next were all sequenced from one sample in a study of blood T cell repertoires in COVID-19. TCRdb keeps only in-frame clones here, not all; method: immunoSEQ multiplex PCR. Of 90,000 or so clones listed, 80% to 90% are singletons. Sequencing was performed on peripheral blood. All receptors derive from a man in his 60s with acute or convalescent COVID-19.

A single count supports this clone. The CDR3 DNA reads TGTGCCATCAGTGCGGGACAGGGGGCGGGTGGCGGCTACACCTTC. This gives the protein CAISAGQGAGGGYTF. The J gene is TRBJ1-2, the V gene TRBV10-3, with 12 nucleotides matching TRBD1. This CDR3 spans 15 amino acids. The germline CDR1 and CDR2 sequences are ENHRY and SYGVKD. The trim removed 4 bases at V and 8 bases at J, leaving 8 bases unmatched.

The J gene is TRBJ2-1, the V gene TRBV29-1; 9 positions match TRBD1. V was pared by 6 bases and J by 7 bases, with 7 bases of the junction left unmatched. Germline assignment: CDR1 SQVTM and CDR2 ANQGSEA. This CDR3 comprises 13 residues. CDR3 loop: CSVAKDRGNEQFF. The DNA for the CDR3 is TGCAGCGTAGCCAAGGACAGGGGAAATGAGCAGTTCTTC.

The chain combines TRBV2 with TRBJ2-1, with D perhaps TRBD2 (5 bases). This CDR3 is 15 amino acids long. The ends were cut back, 11 bases at V and 4 bases at J, with 21 bases in the middle. Germline CDR1 reads SNHLY; CDR2 reads FYNNEI. The CDR3 here is CASSSRASWYNEQFF. The CDR3 coding sequence is TGTGCCTCGTCCTCGAGGGCGTCCTGGTACAATGAGCAGTTCTTC.

J is TRBJ2-2 and V is TRBV10-3; 10 nucleotides agree with TRBD2. Germline V gives CDR1 ENHRY, CDR2 SYGVKD. Trimming cost V 6 bases and J 7 bases; bases outside gene matches: 2. CDR3 size: 13 residues. CDR3 DNA sequence: TGTGCCATCAGAAGCGGGAGGGGCGGGGAGCTGTTTTTT. This sequence encodes CAIRSGRGGELFF.

V and J are TRBV13 and TRBJ1-1; 11 nucleotides match TRBD1. Germline-derived CDR1 and CDR2 are PRHDT and FYEKMQ (reference sequence). V shed 5 bases, J shed 2 bases, and the junction held 10 bases outside the gene matches. CDR3 length: 17 amino acids. DNA for the CDR3: TGTGCCAGCAGCCCTAGACCGGGACAGGGGGAAAACACTGAAGCTTTCTTT. This gives the protein CASSPRPGQGENTEAFF.

The chain couples TRBV30 to TRBJ1-2; D gene uncertain. The CDR3 has 13 amino acids. Germline V lookup: CDR1 GTSNPN, CDR2 SVGIG (reference sequence). The V and J ends lost 0 bases and 3 bases respectively, with 8 bases between them. The CDR3 loop is CAWSVRSDYGYTF. CDR3 DNA sequence: TGTGCCTGGAGTGTACGGAGCGACTATGGCTACACCTTC. Drawing the rest from reference TRBV30 and TRBJ1-2, the complete variable domain is SQTIHQWPATLVQPVGSPLSLECTVEGTSNPNLYWYRQAAGRGLQLLFYSVGIGQISSEVPQNLSASRPQDRQFILSSKKLLLSDSGFYLCAWSVRSDYGYTFGSGTRLTVV.

The rearrangement links TRBV15 to TRBJ1-2, with 8 nucleotides matching TRBD1. Per germline, CDR1 LNHNV and CDR2 YYDKDF (reference sequence). With V trimmed by 2 bases and J by 7 bases, 12 bases remained unmatched. The CDR3 is 16 residues long. For the CDR3, the DNA is TGTGCCACCAGCAGAATCACAGGGGGAGATTTGAGTGGCTACACCTTC. Its protein is CATSRITGGDLSGYTF.

The chain is built from TRBV25-1 and TRBJ1-1; TRBD1 aligns across 7 bases. V lost 2 bases and J lost 3; bases outside the gene matches: 6. The CDR3 contains 15 residues. Germline V gene sequence: CDR1 MGHDK, CDR2 SYGVNS. In DNA form, the CDR3 reads TGTGCCAGCAGTGAAGACAGGGCCCGATACACTGAAGCTTTCTTT. Amino acids: CASSEDRARYTEAFF.

J is TRBJ1-2 and V is TRBV30; 10 positions agree with TRBD1. V dropped 3 bases and J dropped 7; count of bases not matched to a gene: 11. The CDR3 sequence is 15 residues long. CDR1 is GTSNPN, CDR2 SVGIG, per germline (reference sequence). Here the CDR3 DNA reads TGTGCCTGGAGGGCGGACAGGGGGAGGGTAACTGGCTACACCTTC. It encodes CAWRADRGRVTGYTF. The whole variable domain, remainder taken from reference TRBV30 and TRBJ1-2, is SQTIHQWPATLVQPVGSPLSLECTVEGTSNPNLYWYRQAAGRGLQLLFYSVGIGQISSEVPQNLSASRPQDRQFILSSKKLLLSDSGFYLCAWRADRGRVTGYTFGSGTRLTVV.

The V and J genes are TRBV9 and TRBJ2-5; tentatively, D is TRBD1 (6 bases). The CDR3 contains 15 residues. The V gene's germline CDR1 is SGDLS and CDR2 YYNGEE. V shed 2 bases and J shed 2 bases, with 13 bases lying between them. The CDR3 is CASSVRDIRQETQYF. The CDR3 bases are TGTGCCAGCAGCGTCCGGGACATAAGACAAGAGACCCAGTACTTC.

This chain links TRBV2 with TRBJ1-2; no clear D. Trimming removed 6 bases at V and 4 bases at J, with 9 bases between. Germline V gives CDR1 SNHLY, CDR2 FYNNEI. The CDR3 is 12 residues long. CDR3 in amino acids: CASSQEGYGYTF. The CDR3, as DNA: TGTGCCAGCAGCCAGGAGGGCTATGGCTACACCTTC.

The V call is TRBV4-3, the J call TRBJ1-1; D call uncertain. This CDR3 contains 14 residues. With 1 base removed from V and 4 bases from J, the gap between germline ends came to 10 bases. Germline assignment: CDR1 LGHNA and CDR2 YSLEER. The CDR3 coding sequence is TGCGCCAGCAGCCAAGCGGCCAGGTCCACTGAAGCTTTCTTT. Translation gives CASSQAARSTEAFF.

The chain is built from TRBV19 and TRBJ1-5, with TRBD1 matching 8 bases. The V segment lost 3 bases and the J segment 6 bases; nucleotides outside the gene matches: 13. Per the germline V gene, CDR1 is LNHDA and CDR2 is SQIVND (reference sequence). This CDR3 is built from 17 residues. The CDR3 is CASSITPGRGHGQPQHF. The CDR3 coding sequence is TGTGCCAGTAGTATCACCCCGGGCAGGGGGCACGGTCAGCCCCAGCATTTT.

The rearrangement uses TRBV27 and TRBJ2-7; D gene ambiguous. In germline, CDR1 is MNHEY, CDR2 SMNVEV (reference sequence). V gave up 1 base and J gave up 0 bases, with 7 bases separating them. The CDR3 is 14 amino acids. CDR3 nucleotides: TGTGCCAGCAGTTTATGGGCCAGCTCCTACGAGCAGTACTTC. The encoded protein is CASSLWASSYEQYF.

This chain links TRBV10-1 with TRBJ2-3, with 7 bases that match TRBD1. Trimming removed 5 bases from V and 1 base from J; junction bases left unmatched: 3. The germline gives CDR1 WNHNN, CDR2 SYGVQD (reference sequence). This CDR3 spans 14 amino acids. DNA of the CDR3: TGCGCCAGCAGTAGACAGGGAGGCACAGATACGCAGTATTTT. Translating it yields CASSRQGGTDTQYF.